This TCR beta chain was recovered during a study of blood T cell repertoires in COVID-19. Profiling relied on immunoSEQ multiplex PCR, and the TCRdb table lists in-frame clones only, not all of them. The sample holds 40,000 to 55,000 clones; around nine tenths are singletons and the top ten take approximately 0.37%. The CDR3 has 15 amino acids. CDR1 and CDR2 (germline): LNHNV, YYDKDF (reference sequence). Trimming took off 4 bases at V and 0 bases at J, with 12 bases between the two ends. The material sequenced was peripheral blood. The origin of this receptor is a man aged 50 or older with COVID-19, enrolled during active disease. The gene calls are TRBV15 and TRBJ1-2; maybe TRBD1 (6 bases). The CDR3 here is CATSTDRLSNYGYTF. In DNA, the CDR3 is TGTGCCACCAGCACAGACAGGCTCTCTAACTATGGCTACACCTTC.